This T cell receptor (beta chain) was recovered during a study of PD-1 blockade in classical Hodgkin lymphoma. The repertoire was sequenced with immunoSEQ multiplex PCR; TCRdb's copy has only in-frame clones and lacks some. The profile shows over 15,000 clones, over 60% of them singletons. Every patient was affected by relapse after autologous stem cell transplantation, while exposure to brentuximab vedotin was not uniform. Germline CDR1 reads ENHRY; CDR2 reads SYGVKD. This CDR3 has 15 amino acids. V lost 3 bases to trimming and J lost 6 bases, with 15 bases between them. Specimen: peripheral blood mononuclear cells (PBMCs), collected before the second cycle of nivolumab. The chain uses TRBV10-3 and TRBJ2-1; either TRBD1 or TRBD2 may supply D (5 bases each). This TCR derives from a human donor with classical Hodgkin lymphoma. The CDR3 bases are TGTGCCATCAGTGACGTCGGCACGGGGCCCAATGAGCAGTTCTTC. Translation gives CAISDVGTGPNEQFF.